This T cell receptor (beta chain) was identified in a study of cytomegalovirus exposure and HLA in healthy donors. Study observations and caveats: In a later analysis, first-cohort TCR clusters were found to tend to co-occur in the 95 to 150 validation repertoires. 164 TCR beta chains were listed as cytomegalovirus-associated. Rare sequences made up most TCRs, while some public TCRs were found in many donors.

Sequenced by immunoSEQ multiplex PCR; TCRdb stores in-frame clones only, minus some. The sample yields over 130,000 clones, 70% to 90% seen once. V shed 3 bases and J shed 8 bases, with 5 bases lying between them. CDR1 and CDR2 (germline): MNHEY, SMNVEV (reference sequence). This CDR3 contains 11 residues. Note on this clone: The antigen is unknown.

Sequencing was carried out using PBMCs. This clonotype was sampled from a man aged 18 to 29 in good health and CMV-seropositive. The chain employs TRBV27 and TRBJ2-1; D unclear. CDR3 region: CASSLGDEQFF. The CDR3 DNA is TGTGCCAGCAGTTTGGGCGATGAGCAGTTCTTC.